This record covers a single T cell receptor (beta chain). The antigen is not known. The data derive from a study of CD8+CD57+ T cells in acquired aplastic anemia. At the level of the study: DNA per sorted CD4+ or CD8+ sample ranged roughly 0.19 to 30 ug, averaging approximately 3.1 ug. Regarding the study as a whole: Patients showed no significant difference from controls in CD8+ Simpson's diversity.

Patients sequenced had flow cytometry evidence of CD8+CD57+ cell expansion. Every patient presented with severe acquired aplastic anemia. Blood was sampled before the patients had received any therapy. This CDR3 spans 16 amino acids. The trim removed 8 bases at V and 16 bases at J, leaving 23 bases unmatched. The germline CDR1 and CDR2 sequences are SGHTA and FQGTGA. CDR3 and TCR beta VDJ profiling relied on genomic DNA as the template. TCRdb itself ran the reads through MiXCR, one entry per CDR3 protein. This sample has fewer than 300,000 distinct CDR3 sequences, with roughly 82% found just once. J is TRBJ2-6 and V is TRBV7-3, with 7 nucleotides matching TRBD2. This clonotype originated in a human donor with aplastic anemia. Specimen: sorted CD4+, CD8+, or CD8+CD57+ T cells (not recorded which) from PBMCs. CDR3 DNA sequence: TGTGCCAGCTGCATAGCGGGCAGCGCCGGGGCCCGCGTACTGACTTTC. Residues: CASCIAGSAGARVLTF.